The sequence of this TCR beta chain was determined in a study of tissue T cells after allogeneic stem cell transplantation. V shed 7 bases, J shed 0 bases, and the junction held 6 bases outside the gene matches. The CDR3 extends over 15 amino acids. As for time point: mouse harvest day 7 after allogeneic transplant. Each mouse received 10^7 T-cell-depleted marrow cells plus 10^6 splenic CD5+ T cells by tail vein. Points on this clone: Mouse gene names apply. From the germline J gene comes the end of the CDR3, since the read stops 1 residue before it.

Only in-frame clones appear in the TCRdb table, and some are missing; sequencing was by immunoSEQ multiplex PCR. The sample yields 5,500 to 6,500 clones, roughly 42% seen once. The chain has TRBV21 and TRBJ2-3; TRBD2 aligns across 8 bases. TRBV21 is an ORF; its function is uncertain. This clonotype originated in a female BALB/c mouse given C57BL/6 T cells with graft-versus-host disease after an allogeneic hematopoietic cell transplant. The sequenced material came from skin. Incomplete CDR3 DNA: TGTGCTAGCAATCGACTGGGGACTAGTGCAGAAACGCTGTAT. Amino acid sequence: CASNRLGTSAETLY. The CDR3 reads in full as CASNRLGTSAETLYF.